This is a list of T cell receptor beta chains from one sample in a study of a mutant IDH1 vaccine in newly diagnosed glioma. Here immunoSEQ multiplex PCR was the method, and the copy in TCRdb shows in-frame clones only, minus some. The repertoire holds roughly 28,000 clones, with more than 70% as singletons. Antigens of these TCRs are unknown. The material was PBMCs, obtained from a glioma patient whose treatment included an IDH1 peptide vaccine. The receptors were gathered from a man younger than 30 with glioma. The CDR3 runs from the conserved cysteine through the conserved F or W. D genes are given only for firm matches. Expanded clones get a size class; other rows say once, few or many, or leave the size out.

>TRBV4-1|TRBJ2-7|-|15|TRBD1
TGCGCCAGCAGCCTCGGGACAGGGGGCACCTACGAGCAGTACTTC
CASSLGTGGTYEQYF
>TRBV19|TRBJ1-1|-|13|-
TGTGCCAGTAGTATGTTGGGGAACACTGAAGCTTTCTTT
CASSMLGNTEAFF
>TRBV7-2|TRBJ1-5|-|14|TRBD1
TGTGCCAGCAGTCGGGACAGGGACAGGCAGCCCCAGCATTTT
CASSRDRDRQPQHF
>TRBV7-9|TRBJ2-7|-|13|-
TGTGCCAGCAGCTTGAGCAGCTCCTACGAGCAGTACTTC
CASSLSSSYEQYF
>TRBV11-3|TRBJ2-1|-|14|-
TGTGCCAGCAGCTTAGATCCCAGAAATGATGAGCAGTTCTTC
CASSLDPRNDEQFF
>TRBV6-1|TRBJ1-1|-|15|-
TGTGCCAGCAGTGAGAGGAGTTGGGCGGGGACTGAAGCTTTCTTT
CASSERSWAGTEAFF
>TRBV5-5|TRBJ1-4|-|16|-
TGTGCCAGCAGCTTGTCACTTTTGCGAGGTGGGGAAAAACTGTTTTTT
CASSLSLLRGGEKLFF
>TRBV5-4|TRBJ2-3|few|16|TRBD2
TGTGCCAGCAGCTCATCACTAGCGGGAGGTGCAGATACGCAGTATTTT
CASSSSLAGGADTQYF
>TRBV6-5|TRBJ2-1|-|14|TRBD1
TGTGCCAGCAGGCACCGACAGGGGGACAATGAGCAGTTCTTC
CASRHRQGDNEQFF
>TRBV7-2|TRBJ1-2|-|13|-
TGTGCCAGCAGCCCACCCGGGGGTGGTGGCTACACCTTC
CASSPPGGGGYTF
>TRBV30|TRBJ1-4|-|14|-
TGTGCCTGGAGTGTACCCCCGGGGAATGAAAAACTGTTTTTT
CAWSVPPGNEKLFF
>TRBV4-3|TRBJ2-7|-|17|TRBD1
TGCGCCAGCAGCCAAGACGGGGGACAGGGACTTTTCTACGAGCAGTACTTC
CASSQDGGQGLFYEQYF
>TRBV7-6|TRBJ1-2|-|14|-
TGTGCCAGCAGCCCCCGGGGATCGAACTATGGCTACACCTTC
CASSPRGSNYGYTF
>TRBV6-5|TRBJ2-7|-|16|-
TGTGCCAGCAGTTACGCTACAAGGACTAACTCCTACGAGCAGTACTTC
CASSYATRTNSYEQYF
>TRBV30|TRBJ1-5|-|13|-
TGTGCCTGGAGTGGACAGCCCAATCAGCCCCAGCATTTT
CAWSGQPNQPQHF
>TRBV6-1|TRBJ1-3|-|15|-
TGTGCCAGCAGTGAGCGGCACTTCTCTGGAAACACCATATATTTT
CASSERHFSGNTIYF
>TRBV28|TRBJ2-7|-|16|TRBD1
TGTGCCAGCAGTTCTCCCGGACAGGGAGGTAGATACGAGCAGTACTTC
CASSSPGQGGRYEQYF
>TRBV2|TRBJ1-4|-|14|-
TGTGCCAGCGGATTGAGGGCAACTAATGAAAAACTGTTTTTT
CASGLRATNEKLFF
>TRBV2|TRBJ2-5|-|12|-
TGTGCCAGCGGGGCAGCCCAAGAGACCCAGTACTTC
CASGAAQETQYF